This T cell receptor (beta chain) was recorded in a study of blood T cell repertoires in COVID-19. TCRdb's copy holds only in-frame clones and misses some; the assay was immunoSEQ multiplex PCR. The table lists over 150,000 clones, about 72% of them singletons. CDR1 is SNHLY, CDR2 FYNNEI, per germline. The V segment lost 7 bases and the J segment 5 bases; nucleotides outside the gene matches: 9. The CDR3 consists of 14 residues. The TCR originated in a woman aged 50 to 60 who had recovered from COVID-19. The chain recombines TRBV2 with TRBJ2-7, with 9 bases identical to TRBD1. What was sequenced was PBMCs or T cells enriched from blood (not recorded which). The DNA for the CDR3 is TGTGCCAGCAAGGTCGGGACAGGGAAAGACGAGCAGTACTTC. Translation: CASKVGTGKDEQYF.